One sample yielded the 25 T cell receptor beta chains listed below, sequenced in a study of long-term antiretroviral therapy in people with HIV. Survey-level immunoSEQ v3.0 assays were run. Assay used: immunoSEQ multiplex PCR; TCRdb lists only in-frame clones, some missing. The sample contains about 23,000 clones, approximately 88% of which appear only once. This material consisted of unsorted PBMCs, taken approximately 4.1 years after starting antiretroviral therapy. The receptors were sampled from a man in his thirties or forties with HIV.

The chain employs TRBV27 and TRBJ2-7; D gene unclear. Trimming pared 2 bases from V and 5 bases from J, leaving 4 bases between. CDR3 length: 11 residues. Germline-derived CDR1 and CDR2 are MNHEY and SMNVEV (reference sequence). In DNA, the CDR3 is TGTGCCAGCAGTTTAGGGGACGAGCAGTACTTC. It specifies CASSLGDEQYF.

CDR3 nucleotides: TGTGCCAGTAGTGTACGGACAGAACCAAATGAAAAACTGTTTTTT. Residues: CASSVRTEPNEKLFF. The chain carries TRBV19 and TRBJ1-4, with D maybe TRBD1 (6 bases). Germline values: CDR1 LNHDA, CDR2 SQIVND (reference sequence). V was clipped by 5 bases and J by 5 bases, with 15 bases between them. The CDR3 consists of 15 residues.

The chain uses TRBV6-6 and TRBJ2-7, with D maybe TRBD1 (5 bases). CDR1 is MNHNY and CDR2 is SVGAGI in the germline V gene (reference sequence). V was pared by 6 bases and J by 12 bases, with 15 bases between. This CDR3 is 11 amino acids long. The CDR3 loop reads CASRVSDQGYF. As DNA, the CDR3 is TGTGCCAGCAGAGTCTCGGACCAGGGGTACTTC.

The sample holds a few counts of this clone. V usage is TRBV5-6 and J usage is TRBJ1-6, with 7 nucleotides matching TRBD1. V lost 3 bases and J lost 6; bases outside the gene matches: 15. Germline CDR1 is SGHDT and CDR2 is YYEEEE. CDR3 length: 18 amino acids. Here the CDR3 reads CASSSPKFRQGRNSPLHF. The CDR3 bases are TGTGCCAGCAGCTCGCCCAAATTCCGACAGGGCCGTAATTCACCCCTCCACTTT. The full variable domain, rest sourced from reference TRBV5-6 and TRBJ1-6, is DAGVTQSPTHLIKTRGQQVTLRCSPKSGHDTVSWYQQALGQGPQFIFQYYEEEERQRGNFPDRFSGHQFPNYSSELNVNALLLGDSALYLCASSSPKFRQGRNSPLHFGNGTRLTVT.

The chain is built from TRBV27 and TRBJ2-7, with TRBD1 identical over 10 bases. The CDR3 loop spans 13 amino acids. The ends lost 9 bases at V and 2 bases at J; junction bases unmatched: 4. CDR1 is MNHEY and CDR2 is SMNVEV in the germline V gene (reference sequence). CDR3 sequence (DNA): TGTGCCAGTTCGACAGGGGGCGCCTACGAGCAGTACTTC. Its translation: CASSTGGAYEQYF.

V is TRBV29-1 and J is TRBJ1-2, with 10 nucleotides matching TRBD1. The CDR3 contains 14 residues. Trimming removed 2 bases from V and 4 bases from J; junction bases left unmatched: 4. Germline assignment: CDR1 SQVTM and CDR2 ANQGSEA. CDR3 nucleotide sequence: TGCAGCGTTGAAATGGGACAGGGGACCTATGGCTACACCTTC. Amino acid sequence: CSVEMGQGTYGYTF.

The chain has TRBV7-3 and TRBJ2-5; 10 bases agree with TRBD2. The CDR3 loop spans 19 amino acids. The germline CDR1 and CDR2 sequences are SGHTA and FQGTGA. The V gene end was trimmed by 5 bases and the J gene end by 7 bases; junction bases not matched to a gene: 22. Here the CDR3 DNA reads TGTGCCAGCAGCGCAGTTCCCTCGGTAGCGGGAGGACATCAGGGGACCCAGTACTTC. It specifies CASSAVPSVAGGHQGTQYF.

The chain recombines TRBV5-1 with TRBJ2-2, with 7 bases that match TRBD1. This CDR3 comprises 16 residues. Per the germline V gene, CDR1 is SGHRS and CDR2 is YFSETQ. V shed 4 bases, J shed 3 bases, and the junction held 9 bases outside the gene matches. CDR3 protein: CASSPYGQGDTGELFF. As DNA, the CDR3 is TGCGCCAGCAGCCCCTATGGGCAGGGGGACACCGGGGAGCTGTTTTTT.

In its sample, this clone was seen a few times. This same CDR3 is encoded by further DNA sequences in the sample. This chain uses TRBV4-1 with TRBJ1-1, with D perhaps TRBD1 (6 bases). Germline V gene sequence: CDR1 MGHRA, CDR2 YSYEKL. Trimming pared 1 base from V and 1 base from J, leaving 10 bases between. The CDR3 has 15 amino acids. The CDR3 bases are TGCGCCAGCAGCCAAGGGGGGCCATCGAACACTGAAGCTTTCTTT. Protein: CASSQGGPSNTEAFF.

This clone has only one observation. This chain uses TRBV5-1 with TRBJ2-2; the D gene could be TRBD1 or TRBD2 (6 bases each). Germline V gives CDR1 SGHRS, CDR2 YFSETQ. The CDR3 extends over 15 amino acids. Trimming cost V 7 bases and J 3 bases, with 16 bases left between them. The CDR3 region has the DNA TGCGCCAGCCGGATAGGGGGGAGAGACACCGGGGAGCTGTTTTTT. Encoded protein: CASRIGGRDTGELFF. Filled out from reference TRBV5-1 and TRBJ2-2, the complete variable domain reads KAGVTQTPRYLIKTRGQQVTLSCSPISGHRSVSWYQQTPGQGLQFLFEYFSETQRNKGNFPGRFSGRQFSNSRSEMNVSTLELGDSALYLCASRIGGRDTGELFFGEGSRLTVL.

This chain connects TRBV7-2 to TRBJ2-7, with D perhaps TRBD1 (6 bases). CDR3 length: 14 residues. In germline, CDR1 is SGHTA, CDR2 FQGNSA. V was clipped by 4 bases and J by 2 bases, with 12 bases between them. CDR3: CASSSGHGAYEQYF. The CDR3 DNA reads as TGTGCCAGCAGCTCGGGACACGGCGCCTACGAGCAGTACTTC.

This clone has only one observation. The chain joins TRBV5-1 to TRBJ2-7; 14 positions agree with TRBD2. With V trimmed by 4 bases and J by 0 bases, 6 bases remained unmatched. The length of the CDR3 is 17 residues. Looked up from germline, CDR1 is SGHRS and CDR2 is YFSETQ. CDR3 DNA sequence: TGCGCCAGCAGCGGGGGACTAGCGGGGGTCAGCTCCTACGAGCAGTACTTC. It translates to CASSGGLAGVSSYEQYF.

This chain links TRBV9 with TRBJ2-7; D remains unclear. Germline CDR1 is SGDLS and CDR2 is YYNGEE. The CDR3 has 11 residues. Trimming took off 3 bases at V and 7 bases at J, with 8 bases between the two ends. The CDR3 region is CASSAGWEQYF. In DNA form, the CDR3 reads TGTGCCAGCAGCGCCGGGTGGGAGCAGTACTTC. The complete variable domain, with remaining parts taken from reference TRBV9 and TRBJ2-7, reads DSGVTQTPKHLITATGQRVTLRCSPRSGDLSVYWYQQSLDQGLQFLIQYYNGEERAKGNILERFSAQQFPDLHSELNLSSLELGDSALYFCASSAGWEQYFGPGTRLTVT.

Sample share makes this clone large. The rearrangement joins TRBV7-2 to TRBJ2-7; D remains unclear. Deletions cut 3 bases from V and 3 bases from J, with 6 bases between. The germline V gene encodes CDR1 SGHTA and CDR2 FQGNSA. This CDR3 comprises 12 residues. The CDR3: CASSFSVYEQYF. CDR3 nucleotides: TGTGCCAGCAGCTTCTCCGTCTACGAGCAGTACTTC.

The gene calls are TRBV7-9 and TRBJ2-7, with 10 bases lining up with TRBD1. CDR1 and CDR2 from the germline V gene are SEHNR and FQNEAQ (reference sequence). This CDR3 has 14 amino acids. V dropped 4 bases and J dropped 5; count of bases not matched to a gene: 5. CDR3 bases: TGTGCCAGCAGCTCGGGACAGGGGCTCCACGAGCAGTACTTC. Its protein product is CASSSGQGLHEQYF. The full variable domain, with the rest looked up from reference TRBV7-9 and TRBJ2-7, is DTGVSQNPRHKITKRGQNVTFRCDPISEHNRLYWYRQTLGQGPEFLTYFQNEAQLEKSRLLSDRFSAERPKGSFSTLEIQRTEQGDSAMYLCASSSGQGLHEQYFGPGTRLTVT.

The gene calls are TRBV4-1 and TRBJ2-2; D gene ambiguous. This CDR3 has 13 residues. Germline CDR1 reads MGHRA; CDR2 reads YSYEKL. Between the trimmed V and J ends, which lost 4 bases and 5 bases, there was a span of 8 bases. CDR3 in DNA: TGCGCCAGCAGCCCCACGGTGACCGGGGAGCTGTTTTTT. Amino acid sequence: CASSPTVTGELFF.

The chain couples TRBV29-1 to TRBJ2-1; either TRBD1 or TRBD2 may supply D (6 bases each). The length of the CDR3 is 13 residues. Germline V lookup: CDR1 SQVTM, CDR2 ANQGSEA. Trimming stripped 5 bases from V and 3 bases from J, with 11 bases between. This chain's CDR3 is CSVPGAFYNEQFF. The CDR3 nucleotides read TGCAGCGTTCCGGGGGCGTTCTACAATGAGCAGTTCTTC.

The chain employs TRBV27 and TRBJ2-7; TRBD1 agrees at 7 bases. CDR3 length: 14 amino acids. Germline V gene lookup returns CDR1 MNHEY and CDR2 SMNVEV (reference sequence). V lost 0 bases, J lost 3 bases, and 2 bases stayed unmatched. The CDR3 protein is CASSLSHRGYEQYF. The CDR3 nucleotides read TGTGCCAGCAGTTTATCGCACAGGGGCTACGAGCAGTACTTC.

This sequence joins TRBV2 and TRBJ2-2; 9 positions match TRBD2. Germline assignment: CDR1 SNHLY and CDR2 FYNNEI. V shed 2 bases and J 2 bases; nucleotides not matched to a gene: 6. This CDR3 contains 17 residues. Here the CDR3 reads CASSELGLASNTGELFF. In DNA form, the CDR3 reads TGTGCCAGCAGTGAATTGGGACTAGCCTCAAACACCGGGGAGCTGTTTTTT.

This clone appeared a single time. CDR3 DNA sequence: TGTGCCAGCAGCTTAGGCCCCAGCCTTCTTGCAGATACGCAGTATTTT. It is translated as CASSLGPSLLADTQYF. The V call is TRBV7-9, the J call TRBJ2-3; D is undetermined. From germline, CDR1 is SEHNR and CDR2 FQNEAQ (reference sequence). Between the trimmed V and J ends, which lost 1 base and 4 bases, there was a span of 15 bases. The CDR3 is 16 amino acids.

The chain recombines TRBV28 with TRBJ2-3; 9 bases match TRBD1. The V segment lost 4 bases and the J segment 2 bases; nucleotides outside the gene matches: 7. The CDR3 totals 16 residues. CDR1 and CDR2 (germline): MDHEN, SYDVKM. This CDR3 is CASSSRDRELTDTQYF. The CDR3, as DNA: TGTGCCAGCAGTTCCCGGGACAGGGAACTCACAGATACGCAGTATTTT.

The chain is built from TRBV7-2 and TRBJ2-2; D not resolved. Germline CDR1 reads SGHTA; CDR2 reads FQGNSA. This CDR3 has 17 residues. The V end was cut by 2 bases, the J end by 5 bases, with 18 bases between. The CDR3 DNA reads TGTGCCAGCAGCTTAACCCCTACTTGGACGCGAACCGGGGAGCTGTTTTTT. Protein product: CASSLTPTWTRTGELFF.

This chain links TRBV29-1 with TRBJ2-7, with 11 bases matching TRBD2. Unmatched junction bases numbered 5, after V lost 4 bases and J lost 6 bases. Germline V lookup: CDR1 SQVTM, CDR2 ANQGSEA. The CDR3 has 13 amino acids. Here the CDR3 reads CSVGTSGRGEQYF. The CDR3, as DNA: TGCAGCGTTGGAACTAGCGGGAGAGGCGAGCAGTACTTC.

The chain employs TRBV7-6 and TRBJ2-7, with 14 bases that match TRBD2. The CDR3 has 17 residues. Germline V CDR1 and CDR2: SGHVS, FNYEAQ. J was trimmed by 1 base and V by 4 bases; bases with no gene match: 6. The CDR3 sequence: CASSSWTSGRRSYEQYF. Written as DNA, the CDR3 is TGTGCCAGCAGCTCGTGGACTAGCGGGAGGAGGTCCTACGAGCAGTACTTC. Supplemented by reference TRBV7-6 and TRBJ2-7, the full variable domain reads GAGVSQSPRYKVTKRGQDVALRCDPISGHVSLYWYRQALGQGPEFLTYFNYEAQQDKSGLPNDRFSAERPEGSISTLTIQRTEQRDSAMYRCASSSWTSGRRSYEQYFGPGTRLTVT.

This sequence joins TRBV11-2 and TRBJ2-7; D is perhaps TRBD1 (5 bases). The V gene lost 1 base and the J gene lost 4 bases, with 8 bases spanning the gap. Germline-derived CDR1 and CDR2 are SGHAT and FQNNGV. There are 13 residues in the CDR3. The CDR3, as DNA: TGTGCCAGCAGCTTAGTAAAGGGGTACGAGCAGTACTTC. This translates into CASSLVKGYEQYF.